The rows below give T cell receptor gamma chains drawn from one sample of a study of human gamma delta and Vdelta1 T cells. For these receptors, no antigen is known. TCRdb reprocessed the PCR reads using CATT. The data hold several thousand gamma-chain clones, with around 42% observed a single time. Material for sequencing was Vdelta1 gamma-delta T cells from blood grown in culture (DOT cells). The receptors originated from a human donor in good health. Both conserved end residues are part of each CDR3. The order of the fields is V gene, J gene, CDR3 length, clone size, CDR3 protein, CDR3 DNA. Clone size appears in some rows only: once, few, many, or a class for an expanded clone.

>TRGV4|TRGJ1/TRGJ2|16|NA
CATWDGSNRNYYKKLF
TGTGCCACCTGGGATGGATCGAATCGGAATTATTATAAGAAACTCTTT
>TRGV2|TRGJP2|16|NA
CATWDGRSSSDWIKTF
TGTGCCACCTGGGACGGGCGATCAAGTAGTGATTGGATCAAGACGTTT
>TRGV9|TRGJ1/TRGJ2|13|NA
CALWEGDFGKKLF
TGTGCCTTGTGGGAGGGGGACTTTGGTAAGAAACTCTTT
>TRGV5|TRGJ1/TRGJ2|14|few
CATWDRLHYYKKLF
TGTGCCACCTGGGACAGGCTGCATTATTATAAGAAACTCTTT
>TRGV3|TRGJP2|15|NA
CATWDRLRTDWIKTF
TGTGCCACCTGGGACAGGCTAAGAACGGATTGGATCAAGACGTTT
>TRGV2|TRGJ1/TRGJ2|13|NA
CATWDGQWYKKLF
TGTGCCACCTGGGACGGGCAATGGTATAAGAAACTCTTT
>TRGV9|TRGJ1/TRGJ2|14|NA
CALWEVRAHYKKLF
TGTGCCTTGTGGGAGGTGCGGGCGCATTATAAGAAACTCTTT
>TRGV5|TRGJ1/TRGJ2|14|NA
CATWDRRVAYKKLF
TGTGCCACCTGGGACAGGCGGGTCGCTTATAAGAAACTCTTT
>TRGV8|TRGJP2|15|few
CATWDNGGSDWIKTF
TGTGCCACCTGGGATAACGGAGGTAGTGATTGGATCAAGACGTTT
>TRGV2|TRGJP1|16|NA
CATWDGLGTTGWFKIF
TGTGCCACCTGGGACGGGCTTGGAACCACTGGTTGGTTCAAGATATTT
>TRGV9|TRGJ1/TRGJ2|13|medium-sized
CALWESNYYKKLF
TGTGCCTTGTGGGAGTCGAATTATTATAAGAAACTCTTT
>TRGV4|TRGJ1/TRGJ2|13|NA
CATWDGRYYKKLF
TGTGCCACCTGGGATGGGCGCTATTATAAGAAACTCTTT
>TRGV8|TRGJ1/TRGJ2|17|NA
CATWDRLWTKNYYKKLF
TGTGCCACCTGGGATAGGCTGTGGACCAAGAATTATTATAAGAAACTCTTT
>TRGV3|TRGJ1/TRGJ2|11|few
CATWARYKKLF
TGTGCCACCTGGGCCCGTTATAAGAAACTCTTT
>TRGV8|TRGJP2|15|NA
CATWDNWSSDWIKTF
TGTGCCACCTGGGATAATTGGAGTAGTGATTGGATCAAGACGTTT
>TRGV2|TRGJ1/TRGJ2|16|NA
CATWDGRYPRGYKKLF
TGTGCCACCTGGGACGGGCGATACCCGCGGGGTTATAAGAAACTCTTT
>TRGV10|TRGJP1|10|NA
CAAWVWFKIF
TGTGCTGCGTGGGTTTGGTTCAAGATATTT
>TRGV3|TRGJ1/TRGJ2|15|NA
CATWEASGVHYKKLF
TGTGCCACCTGGGAAGCCTCTGGGGTCCATTATAAGAAACTCTTT
>TRGV4|TRGJ1/TRGJ2|14|few
CATWEGTPYYKKLF
TGTGCCACCTGGGAAGGGACCCCCTATTATAAGAAACTCTTT
>TRGV8|TRGJ1/TRGJ2|16|NA
CATWASLSGDYYKKLF
TGTGCCACCTGGGCCTCTCTGTCAGGGGATTATTATAAGAAACTCTTT
>TRGV5|TRGJ1/TRGJ2|14|few
CATWDRHRGHKKLF
TGTGCCACCTGGGACAGGCATAGGGGGCATAAGAAACTCTTT
>TRGV9|TRGJP2|14|few
CALWEFLSDWIKTF
TGTGCCTTGTGGGAGTTCTTGAGTGATTGGATCAAGACGTTT
>TRGV9|TRGJ1/TRGJ2|14|NA
CALWEETNYYKKLF
TGTGCCTTGTGGGAGGAAACGAATTATTATAAGAAACTCTTT
>TRGV10|TRGJP1|14|NA
CAAWDYTTGLFKIF
TGTGCTGCGTGGGATTATACCACTGGTTTGTTCAAGATATTT
>TRGV2|TRGJ1/TRGJ2|13|NA
CATWDGPSNKKLF
TGTGCCACCTGGGACGGGCCTTCTAATAAGAAACTCTTT
>TRGV10|TRGJP1|19|few
CAAWDYMRPGGTTGWFKIF
TGTGCTGCGTGGGATTATATGAGGCCGGGCGGTACCACTGGTTGGTTCAAGATATTT
>TRGV3|TRGJP2|16|NA
CATWDRGHSSDWIKTF
TGTGCCACCTGGGACAGGGGGCATAGTAGTGATTGGATCAAGACGTTT
>TRGV8|TRGJP2|14|NA
CATWLLSSDWIKTF
TGTGCCACGTGGCTGCTCAGTAGTGATTGGATCAAGACGTTT
>TRGV2|TRGJ1/TRGJ2|13|NA
CATWDGHYYKKLF
TGTGCCACCTGGGACGGCCATTATTATAAGAAACTCTTT
>TRGV2|TRGJ1/TRGJ2|12|NA
CATWDGPSKKLF
TGTGCCACCTGGGACGGGCCAAGTAAGAAACTCTTT
>TRGV10|TRGJ1/TRGJ2|13|NA
CALWDPGPRKKLF
TGTGCCTTGTGGGACCCCGGGCCACGAAAGAAACTCTTT
>TRGV9|TRGJ1/TRGJ2|15|NA
CALWEATSNYYKKLF
TGTGCCTTGTGGGAGGCCACATCGAATTATTATAAGAAACTCTTT
>TRGV3|TRGJP|15|NA
CATWDQELGKKIKVF
TGTGCCACCTGGGACCAAGAGTTGGGCAAAAAAATCAAGGTATTT
>TRGV2|TRGJ1/TRGJ2|14|few
CATWDGPPYYKKLF
TGTGCCACCTGGGACGGGCCTCCTTATTATAAGAAACTCTTT
>TRGV9|TRGJ1/TRGJ2|13|NA
CALWRVGYYKKLF
TGTGCCTTGTGGAGAGTGGGTTATTATAAGAAACTCTTT
>TRGV10|TRGJ1/TRGJ2|9|once
CAAWDLVLF
TGTGCTGCGTGGGATTTGGTGCTCTTT
>TRGV10|TRGJ1/TRGJ2|10|NA
CAAWDLKKLF
TGTGCTGCGTGGGATTTGAAGAAACTCTTT
>TRGV4|TRGJ1/TRGJ2|17|NA
CATWDGRTGNNYYKKLF
TGTGCCACCTGGGATGGGCGGACGGGGAATAATTATTATAAGAAACTCTTT